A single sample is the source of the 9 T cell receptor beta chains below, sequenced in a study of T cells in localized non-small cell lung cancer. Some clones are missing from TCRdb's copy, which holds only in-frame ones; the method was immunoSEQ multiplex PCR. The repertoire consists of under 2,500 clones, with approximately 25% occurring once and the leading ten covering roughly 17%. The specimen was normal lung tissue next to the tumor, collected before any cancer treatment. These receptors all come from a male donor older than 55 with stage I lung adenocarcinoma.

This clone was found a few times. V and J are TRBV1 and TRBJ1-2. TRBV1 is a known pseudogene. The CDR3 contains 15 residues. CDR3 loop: CASSQGTETNYGYTF. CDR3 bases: TGCGCCAGCAGCCAGGGGACCGAGACTAACTATGGCTACACCTTC.

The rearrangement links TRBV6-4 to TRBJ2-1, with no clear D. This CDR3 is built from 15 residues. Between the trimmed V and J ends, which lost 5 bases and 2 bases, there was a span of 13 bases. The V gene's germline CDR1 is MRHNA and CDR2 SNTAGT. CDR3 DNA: TGTGCCAGCAGTTCCCACGCCGGAACCTACAATGAGCAGTTCTTC. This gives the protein CASSSHAGTYNEQFF.

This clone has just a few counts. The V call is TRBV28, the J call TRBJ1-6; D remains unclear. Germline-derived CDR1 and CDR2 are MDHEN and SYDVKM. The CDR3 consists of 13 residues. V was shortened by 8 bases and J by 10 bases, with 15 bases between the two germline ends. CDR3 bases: TGTGCCAGCCTCGGGAACTCTAGATCACCCCTCCACTTT. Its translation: CASLGNSRSPLHF. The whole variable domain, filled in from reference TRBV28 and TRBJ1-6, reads DVKVTQSSRYLVKRTGEKVFLECVQDMDHENMFWYRQDPGLGLRLIYFSYDVKMKEKGDIPEGYSVSREKKERFSLILESASTNQTSMYLCASLGNSRSPLHFGNGTRLTVT.

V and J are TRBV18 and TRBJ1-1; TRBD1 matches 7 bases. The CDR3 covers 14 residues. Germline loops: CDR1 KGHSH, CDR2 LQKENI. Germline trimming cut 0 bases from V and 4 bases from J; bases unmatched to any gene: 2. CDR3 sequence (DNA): TGTGCCAGCTCACCACCGGCAGGGGGCACTGAAGCTTTCTTT. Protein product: CASSPPAGGTEAFF.

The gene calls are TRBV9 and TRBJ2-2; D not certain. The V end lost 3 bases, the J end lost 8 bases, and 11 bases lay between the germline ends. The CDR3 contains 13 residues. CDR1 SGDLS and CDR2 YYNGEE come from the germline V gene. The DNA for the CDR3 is TGTGCCAGCAGCGCAATTCAGACGGGGGAGCTGTTTTTT. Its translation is CASSAIQTGELFF.

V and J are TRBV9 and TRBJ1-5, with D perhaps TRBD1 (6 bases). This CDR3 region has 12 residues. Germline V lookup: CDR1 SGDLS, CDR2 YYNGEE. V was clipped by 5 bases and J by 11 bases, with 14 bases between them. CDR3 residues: CASSEARGAQHF. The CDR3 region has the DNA TGTGCCAGCAGTGAAGCAAGGGGGGCCCAGCATTTT.

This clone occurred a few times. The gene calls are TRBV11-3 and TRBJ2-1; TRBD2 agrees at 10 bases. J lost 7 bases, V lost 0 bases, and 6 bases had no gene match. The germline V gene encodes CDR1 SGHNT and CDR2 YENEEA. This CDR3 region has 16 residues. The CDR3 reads CASSLDFSSGRNEQFF. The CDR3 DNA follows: TGTGCCAGCAGCTTAGATTTTTCTAGCGGGAGAAATGAGCAGTTCTTC. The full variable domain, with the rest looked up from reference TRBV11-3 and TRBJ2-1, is EAGVVQSPRYKIIEKKQPVAFWCNPISGHNTLYWYLQNLGQGPELLIRYENEEAVDDSQLPKDRFSAERLKGVDSTLKIQPAELGDSAVYLCASSLDFSSGRNEQFFGPGTRLTVL.

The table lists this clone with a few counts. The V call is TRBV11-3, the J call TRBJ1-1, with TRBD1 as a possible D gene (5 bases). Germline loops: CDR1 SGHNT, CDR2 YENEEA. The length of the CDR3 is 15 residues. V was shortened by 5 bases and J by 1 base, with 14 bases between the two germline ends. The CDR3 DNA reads TGTGCCAGCAGCCCCTCGACAGTATCGAACACTGAAGCTTTCTTT. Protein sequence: CASSPSTVSNTEAFF.

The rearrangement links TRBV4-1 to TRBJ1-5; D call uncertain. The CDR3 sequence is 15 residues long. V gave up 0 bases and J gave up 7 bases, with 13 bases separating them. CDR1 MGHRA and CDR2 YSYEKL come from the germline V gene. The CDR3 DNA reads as TGCGCCAGCAGCCAAGATCGAGGGATCGGGCAGCCCCAGCATTTT. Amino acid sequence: CASSQDRGIGQPQHF.